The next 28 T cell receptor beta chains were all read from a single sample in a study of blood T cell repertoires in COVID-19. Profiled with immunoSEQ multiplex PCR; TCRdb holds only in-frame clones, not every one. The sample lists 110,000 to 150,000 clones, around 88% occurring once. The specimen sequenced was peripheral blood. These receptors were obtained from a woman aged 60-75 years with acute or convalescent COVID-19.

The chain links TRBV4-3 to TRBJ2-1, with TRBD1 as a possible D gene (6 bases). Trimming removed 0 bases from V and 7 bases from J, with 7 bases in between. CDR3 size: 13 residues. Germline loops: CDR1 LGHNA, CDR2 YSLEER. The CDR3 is CASSQERGNEQFF. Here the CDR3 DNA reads TGCGCCAGCAGCCAAGAGAGGGGGAATGAGCAGTTCTTC.

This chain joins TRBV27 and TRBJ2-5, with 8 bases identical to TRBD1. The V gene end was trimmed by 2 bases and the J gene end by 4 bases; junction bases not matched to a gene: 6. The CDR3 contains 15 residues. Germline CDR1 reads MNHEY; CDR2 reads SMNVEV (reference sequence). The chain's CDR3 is CASSLSQGATETQYF. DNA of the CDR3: TGTGCCAGCAGTTTAAGCCAGGGGGCCACAGAGACCCAGTACTTC.

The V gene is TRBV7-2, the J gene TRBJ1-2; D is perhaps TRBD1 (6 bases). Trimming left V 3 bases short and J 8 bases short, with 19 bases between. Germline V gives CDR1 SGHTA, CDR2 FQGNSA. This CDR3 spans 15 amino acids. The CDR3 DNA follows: TGTGCCAGCAGCTTGGGGGCCCTTCCTATGGTGGGCTACACCTTC. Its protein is CASSLGALPMVGYTF.

The CDR3 region is CASSTGCNYGYTF. As DNA, the CDR3 is TGTGCCAGCAGCACAGGGTGTAACTATGGCTACACCTTC. The rearrangement links TRBV6-5 to TRBJ1-2; D possibly corresponds to TRBD1 (6 bases). Looked up from germline, CDR1 is MNHEY and CDR2 is SVGAGI. V was cut by 6 bases and J by 1 base, with 9 bases left in between. The CDR3 has 13 amino acids.

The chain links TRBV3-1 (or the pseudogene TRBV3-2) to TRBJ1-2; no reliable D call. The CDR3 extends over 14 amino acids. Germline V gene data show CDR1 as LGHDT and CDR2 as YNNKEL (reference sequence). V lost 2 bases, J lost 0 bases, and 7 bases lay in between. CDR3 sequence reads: CASSQQVANYGYTF. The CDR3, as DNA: TGTGCCAGCAGCCAACAGGTGGCTAACTATGGCTACACCTTC.

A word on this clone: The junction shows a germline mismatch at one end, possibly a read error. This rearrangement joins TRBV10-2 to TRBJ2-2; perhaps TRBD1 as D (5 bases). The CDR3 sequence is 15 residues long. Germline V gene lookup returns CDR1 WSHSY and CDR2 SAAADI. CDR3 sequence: CASSPTLTAPGELFF. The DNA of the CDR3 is TGCGCCAGCAGCCCGACCCTGACAGCCCCCGGCGAGCTGTTTTTT.

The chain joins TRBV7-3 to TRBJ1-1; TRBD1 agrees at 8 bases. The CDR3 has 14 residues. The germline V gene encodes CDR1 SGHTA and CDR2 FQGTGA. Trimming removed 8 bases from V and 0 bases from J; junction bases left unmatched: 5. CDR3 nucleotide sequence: TGTGCCAGCCGCCAGGGGGCTTTGAACACTGAAGCTTTCTTT. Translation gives CASRQGALNTEAFF.

This CDR3 reads CASSDPQGALGYTF. CDR3 nucleotide sequence: TGTGCCAGCAGTGATCCACAGGGGGCTCTTGGCTACACCTTC. V usage is TRBV6-1 and J usage is TRBJ1-2; 9 bases line up with TRBD1. This CDR3 is 14 amino acids long. The trim removed 3 bases at V and 7 bases at J, leaving 6 bases unmatched. Germline V CDR1 and CDR2: MNHNS, SASEGT.

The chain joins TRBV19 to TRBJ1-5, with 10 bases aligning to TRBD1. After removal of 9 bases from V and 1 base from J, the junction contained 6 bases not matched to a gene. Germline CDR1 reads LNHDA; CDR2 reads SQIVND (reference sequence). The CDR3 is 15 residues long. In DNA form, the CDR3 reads TGTGCCAGCCGACGGACAGGGGGAAGCAATCAGCCCCAGCATTTT. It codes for CASRRTGGSNQPQHF.

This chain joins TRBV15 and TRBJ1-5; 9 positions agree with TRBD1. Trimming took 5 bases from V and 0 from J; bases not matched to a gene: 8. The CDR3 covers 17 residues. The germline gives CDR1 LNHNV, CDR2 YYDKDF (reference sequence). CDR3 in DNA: TGTGCCACCAGCGACAGGGGGAGGTTCGTTAGCAATCAGCCCCAGCATTTT. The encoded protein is CATSDRGRFVSNQPQHF.

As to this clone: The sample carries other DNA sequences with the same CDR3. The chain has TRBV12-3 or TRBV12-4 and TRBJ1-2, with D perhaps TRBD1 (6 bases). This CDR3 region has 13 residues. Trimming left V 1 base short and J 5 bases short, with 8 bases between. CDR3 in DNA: TGTGCCAGCAGTTTAGGGCAGGGGTATGGCTACACCTTC. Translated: CASSLGQGYGYTF.

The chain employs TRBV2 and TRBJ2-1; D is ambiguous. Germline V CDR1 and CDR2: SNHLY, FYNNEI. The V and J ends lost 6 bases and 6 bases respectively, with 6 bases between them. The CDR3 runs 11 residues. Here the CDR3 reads CASSNSNEQFF. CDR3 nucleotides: TGTGCCAGCAGCAATTCCAATGAGCAGTTCTTC.

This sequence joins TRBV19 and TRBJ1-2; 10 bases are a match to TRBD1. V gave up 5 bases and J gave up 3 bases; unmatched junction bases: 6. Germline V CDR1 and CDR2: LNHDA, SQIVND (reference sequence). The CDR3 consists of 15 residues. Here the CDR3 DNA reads TGTGCCAGTAGTGCTGGGACAGGGGTGTACTATGGCTACACCTTC. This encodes CASSAGTGVYYGYTF.

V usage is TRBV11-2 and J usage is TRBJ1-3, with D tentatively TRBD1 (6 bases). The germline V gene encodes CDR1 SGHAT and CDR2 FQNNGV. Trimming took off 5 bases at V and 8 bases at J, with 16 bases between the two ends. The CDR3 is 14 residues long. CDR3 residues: CASSAQGSPDTIYF. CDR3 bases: TGTGCCAGCAGCGCCCAGGGGTCTCCGGACACCATATATTTT.

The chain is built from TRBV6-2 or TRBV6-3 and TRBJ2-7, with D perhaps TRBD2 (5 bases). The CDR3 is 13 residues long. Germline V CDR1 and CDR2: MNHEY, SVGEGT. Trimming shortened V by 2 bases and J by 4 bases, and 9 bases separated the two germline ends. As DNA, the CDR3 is TGTGCCAGCAGTTACGAGGAGGATTACGAGCAGTACTTC. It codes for CASSYEEDYEQYF.

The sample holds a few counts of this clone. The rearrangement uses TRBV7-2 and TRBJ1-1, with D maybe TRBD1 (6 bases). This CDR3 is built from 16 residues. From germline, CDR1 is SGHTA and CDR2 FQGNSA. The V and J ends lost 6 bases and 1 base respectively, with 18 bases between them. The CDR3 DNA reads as TGTGCCAGCAGGTACAGGGACACGGTCGCGAACACTGAAGCTTTCTTT. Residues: CASRYRDTVANTEAFF. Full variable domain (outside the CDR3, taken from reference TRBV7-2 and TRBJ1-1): GAGVSQSPSNKVTEKGKDVELRCDPISGHTALYWYRQSLGQGLEFLIYFQGNSAPDKSGLPSDRFSAERTGGSVSTLTIQRTQQEDSAVYLCASRYRDTVANTEAFFGQGTRLTVV.

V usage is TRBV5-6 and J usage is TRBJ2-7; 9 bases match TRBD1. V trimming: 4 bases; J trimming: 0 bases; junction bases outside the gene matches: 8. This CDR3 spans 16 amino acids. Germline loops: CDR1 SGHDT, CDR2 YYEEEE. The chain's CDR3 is CASSPGTGLSSYEQYF. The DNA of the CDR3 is TGTGCCAGCAGCCCTGGGACAGGGTTGAGCTCCTACGAGCAGTACTTC.

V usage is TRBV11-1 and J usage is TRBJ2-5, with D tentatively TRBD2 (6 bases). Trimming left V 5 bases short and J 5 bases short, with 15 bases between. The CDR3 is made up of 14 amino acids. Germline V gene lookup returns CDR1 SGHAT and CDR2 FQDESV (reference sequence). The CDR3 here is CASSPPGVRETQYF. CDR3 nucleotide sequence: TGTGCCAGCAGCCCCCCGGGGGTCCGCGAGACCCAGTACTTC. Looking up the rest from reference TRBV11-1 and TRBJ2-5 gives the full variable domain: EAEVAQSPRYKITEKSQAVAFWCDPISGHATLYWYRQILGQGPELLVQFQDESVVDDSQLPKDRFSAERLKGVDSTLKIQPAELGDSAMYLCASSPPGVRETQYFGPGTRLLVL.

CDR3 sequence reads: CASSIEVLGYEQFF. The DNA for the CDR3 is TGTGCCAGTAGTATAGAGGTGTTGGGCTATGAGCAGTTCTTC. The chain employs TRBV19 and TRBJ2-1; D not certain. The CDR3 runs 14 residues. Germline V gene sequence: CDR1 LNHDA, CDR2 SQIVND (reference sequence). Between the trimmed V and J ends, which lost 0 bases and 8 bases, there was a span of 11 bases. The full variable domain, in which reference TRBV19 and TRBJ2-1 provide the parts outside the CDR3, is DGGITQSPKYLFRKEGQNVTLSCEQNLNHDAMYWYRQDPGQGLRLIYYSQIVNDFQKGDIAEGYSVSREKKESFPLTVTSAQKNPTAFYLCASSIEVLGYEQFFGPGTRLTVL.

The CDR3, as DNA: TGCGCCAGCAGCTTGGCCCCCGGGGACACTGAAGCTTTCTTT. Residues: CASSLAPGDTEAFF. The chain couples TRBV5-1 to TRBJ1-1; D is uncertain. The V end was cut by 0 bases, the J end by 3 bases, with 9 bases between. In germline, CDR1 is SGHRS, CDR2 YFSETQ. This CDR3 comprises 14 residues.

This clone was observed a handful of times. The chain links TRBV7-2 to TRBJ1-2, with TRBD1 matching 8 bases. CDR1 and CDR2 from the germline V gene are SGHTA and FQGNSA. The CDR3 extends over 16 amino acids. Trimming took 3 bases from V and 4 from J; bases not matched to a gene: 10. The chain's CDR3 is CASSFYAAGGGYGYTF. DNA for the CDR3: TGTGCCAGCAGCTTCTACGCGGCAGGGGGCGGCTATGGCTACACCTTC.

CDR3 DNA sequence: TGTGCCAGCAGCCCAAGACAGGGATCGGGAAACACCATATATTTT. The encoded protein is CASSPRQGSGNTIYF. This chain links TRBV9 with TRBJ1-3; 7 positions match TRBD1. The CDR3 sequence is 15 residues long. CDR1 is SGDLS, CDR2 YYNGEE, per germline. V was clipped by 4 bases and J by 4 bases; unmatched bases: 8.

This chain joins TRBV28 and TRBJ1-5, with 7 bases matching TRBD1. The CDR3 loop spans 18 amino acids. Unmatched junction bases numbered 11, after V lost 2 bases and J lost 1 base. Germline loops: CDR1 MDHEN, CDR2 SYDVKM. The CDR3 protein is CASSLTPWTGSSNQPQHF. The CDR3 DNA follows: TGTGCCAGCAGTTTAACGCCCTGGACAGGATCAAGCAATCAGCCCCAGCATTTT.

The CDR3, as DNA: TGTGCCAGTAGTGAGCGTCGGGAGAACACTGAAGCTTTCTTT. It specifies CASSERRENTEAFF. This rearrangement joins TRBV19 to TRBJ1-1; the D is unclear. Deletions cut 5 bases from V and 1 base from J, with 11 bases between. Per the germline V gene, CDR1 is LNHDA and CDR2 is SQIVND (reference sequence). The CDR3 runs to 14 residues.

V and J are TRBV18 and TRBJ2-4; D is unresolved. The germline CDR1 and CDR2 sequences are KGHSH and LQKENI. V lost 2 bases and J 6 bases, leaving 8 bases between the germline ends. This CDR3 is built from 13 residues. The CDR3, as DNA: TGTGCCAGCTCACCAGATGAACTAAACATTCAGTACTTC. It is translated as CASSPDELNIQYF.

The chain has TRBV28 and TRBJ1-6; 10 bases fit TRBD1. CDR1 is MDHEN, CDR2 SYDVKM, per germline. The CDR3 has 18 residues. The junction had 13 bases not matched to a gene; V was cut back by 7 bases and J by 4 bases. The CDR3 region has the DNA TGTGCCAGCAATAGCTTAATGACAGGGGGCCGTTATAATTCACCCCTCCACTTT. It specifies CASNSLMTGGRYNSPLHF.

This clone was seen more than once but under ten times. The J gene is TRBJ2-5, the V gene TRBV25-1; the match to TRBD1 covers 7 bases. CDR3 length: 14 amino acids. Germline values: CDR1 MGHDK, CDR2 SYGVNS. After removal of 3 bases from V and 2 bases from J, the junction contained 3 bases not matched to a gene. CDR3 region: CASSELQGQETQYF. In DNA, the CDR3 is TGTGCCAGCAGTGAGCTACAGGGGCAAGAGACCCAGTACTTC.

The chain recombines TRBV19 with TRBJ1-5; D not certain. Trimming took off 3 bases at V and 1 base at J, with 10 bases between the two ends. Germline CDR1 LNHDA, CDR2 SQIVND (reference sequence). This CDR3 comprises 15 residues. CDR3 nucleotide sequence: TGTGCCAGTAGTATTATGCTCGAGAGCAATCAGCCCCAGCATTTT. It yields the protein CASSIMLESNQPQHF. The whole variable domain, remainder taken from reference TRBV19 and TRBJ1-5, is DGGITQSPKYLFRKEGQNVTLSCEQNLNHDAMYWYRQDPGQGLRLIYYSQIVNDFQKGDIAEGYSVSREKKESFPLTVTSAQKNPTAFYLCASSIMLESNQPQHFGDGTRLSIL.